These 19 T cell receptor beta chains share one sample of origin, sequenced in a study of HIV-infected patients and healthy controls (dated by TCRdb to 2013 to 2016). The library was generated by 5' RACE. Sequenced using an Illumina MiSeq. Using SuperScript III with primers targeting the alpha and beta constant regions, 500 ng of RNA was reverse transcribed. Separate alpha and beta chain libraries were generated by chain-specific third strand synthesis with multiplexing indices. Clones were called with MiXCR by TCRdb after fastp trimmed the public reads at Q25, and only in-frame beta chains were retained. A single entry per CDR3 protein holds the most common genes and DNA from its merged rows. Counted in this sample were about 2,100 distinct CDR3 sequences; approximately 13% of them appeared once. Clones ranked in the top ten supply approximately 20% of the sample. Follow-up blood was drawn from HIV-infected patients roughly three months, about 14 weeks, after the initiation of antiretroviral therapy. Whole blood was used without cell fractionation, so all unsorted peripheral T cells were reflected in the repertoire.

Specimen: blood, collected during antiretroviral therapy. All receptors derive from an adult with HIV infection.

This clonotype occurred once. A read error may produce the germline difference seen at one junction end. CDR3 in amino acids: CASGSDTELVLNEQFF. The DNA for the CDR3 is TGTGCCAGCGGTTCGGACACGGAACTCGTTCTCAATGAGCAGTTCTTT. The genes are TRBV7-8 and TRBJ2-1; maybe TRBD1 (5 bases). This CDR3 region has 16 residues. In germline, CDR1 is SGHVS, CDR2 FQNEAQ.

The gene calls are TRBV2 and TRBJ1-2; TRBD1 might be the D (5 bases). Germline-derived CDR1 and CDR2 are SNHLY and FYNNEI. This CDR3 region has 15 residues. V dropped 6 bases and J dropped 1 base, with 15 bases sitting between them. The chain's CDR3 is CASRTEIQDNYGYTF. The CDR3 DNA reads as TGTGCCAGCAGGACAGAGATCCAAGATAACTATGGCTACACCTTC.

Sample share makes this clonotype medium-sized (0.01 to 0.1%). This rearrangement joins TRBV10-3 to TRBJ2-3; tentatively, D is TRBD2 (6 bases). V lost 2 bases to trimming and J lost 4 bases, with 16 bases between them. CDR3 length: 16 amino acids. CDR1 and CDR2 from the germline V gene are ENHRY and SYGVKD. In DNA form, the CDR3 reads TGTGCCATCAGTGAGGAGGGCGGGATGGGTCCAGATACGCAGTATTTT. It yields the protein CAISEEGGMGPDTQYF.

The chain has TRBV24-1 and TRBJ2-3; 12 nucleotides match TRBD2. Germline loops: CDR1 KGHDR, CDR2 SFDVKD. This CDR3 region has 17 residues. Trimming took 0 bases from V and 4 from J; bases not matched to a gene: 4. CDR3 DNA: TGTGCCACCAGTGATTTGGAGACTAGCGGGAGCGCAGATACGCAGTATTTT. It encodes CATSDLETSGSADTQYF.

Sample share makes this clonotype medium-sized. This chain uses TRBV7-9 with TRBJ2-3, with 11 bases aligning to TRBD2. Trimming took 7 bases from V and 1 from J; bases not matched to a gene: 25. The germline V gene has CDR1 SEHNR and CDR2 FQNEAQ (reference sequence). This CDR3 has 22 amino acids. CDR3 coding DNA: TGTGCCAGCACGCACAAGCCCCTACTAGCGGGAGTCGTTTGGTTTGGCACAGATACGCAGTATTTT. Protein product: CASTHKPLLAGVVWFGTDTQYF.

This clonotype qualifies as medium-sized (0.01 to 0.1%). This chain connects TRBV29-1 to TRBJ2-2; D possibly matches TRBD1 or TRBD2 (5 bases each). Germline CDR1 SQVTM, CDR2 ANQGSEA. Trimming cost V 3 bases and J 2 bases, with 13 bases left between them. This CDR3 contains 15 residues. CDR3 amino acids: CSVEGQGPNTGELFF. The DNA for the CDR3 is TGCAGCGTTGAGGGGCAGGGACCAAACACCGGGGAGCTGTTTTTT.

V and J are TRBV19 and TRBJ2-7; TRBD1 might be the D (6 bases). The CDR3 loop spans 15 amino acids. Between the trimmed V and J ends, which lost 1 base and 2 bases, there was a span of 12 bases. Per germline, CDR1 LNHDA and CDR2 SQIVND (reference sequence). The CDR3 DNA is TGTGCCAGTAGTATAGGGCAAACAGGGACCTACGAGCAGTACTTC. This gives the protein CASSIGQTGTYEQYF. Filled out from reference TRBV19 and TRBJ2-7, the complete variable domain reads DGGITQSPKYLFRKEGQNVTLSCEQNLNHDAMYWYRQDPGQGLRLIYYSQIVNDFQKGDIAEGYSVSREKKESFPLTVTSAQKNPTAFYLCASSIGQTGTYEQYFGPGTRLTVT.

Sample share makes this clonotype medium-sized (0.01 to 0.1%). V is TRBV19 and J is TRBJ2-5; 12 nucleotides line up with TRBD1. This CDR3 comprises 17 residues. Germline loops: CDR1 LNHDA, CDR2 SQIVND (reference sequence). V lost 1 base and J lost 5; bases outside the gene matches: 8. Here the CDR3 reads CASSIGLGQGASETQYF. CDR3 bases: TGTGCCAGTAGTATAGGTCTGGGACAGGGGGCGAGTGAGACCCAGTACTTC.

Within the sample, this clonotype is medium-sized (0.01 to 0.1%). The V gene is TRBV6-5, the J gene TRBJ1-4; D unresolved. Germline lookup yields CDR1 MNHEY and CDR2 SVGAGI. The CDR3 runs to 16 residues. Between the trimmed V and J ends, which lost 6 bases and 3 bases, there was a span of 17 bases. CDR3 protein: CASSKNPGVANEKLFF. Written as DNA, the CDR3 is TGTGCCAGCAGCAAAAACCCTGGAGTAGCTAATGAAAAACTGTTTTTT.

The rearrangement joins TRBV12-3 or TRBV12-4 to TRBJ1-5; D is unclear. Trimming removed 2 bases at V and 7 bases at J, with 9 bases between. The CDR3 totals 13 residues. The CDR3 sequence: CASSLSTGQPQHF. In DNA form, the CDR3 reads TGTGCCAGCAGTTTAAGTACCGGGCAGCCCCAGCATTTT.

This clonotype is medium-sized within its sample. The J gene is TRBJ2-6, the V gene TRBV12-3 or TRBV12-4, with TRBD2 matching 7 bases. The CDR3 runs to 16 residues. After removal of 7 bases from V and 0 bases from J, the junction contained 6 bases not matched to a gene. CDR3 sequence reads: CASTRGDYSGANVLTF. CDR3 coding DNA: TGTGCCAGCACCCGGGGGGACTACTCTGGGGCCAACGTCCTGACTTTC.

This clonotype rates as medium-sized. This sequence joins TRBV10-3 and TRBJ1-3; D gene unclear. This CDR3 is 15 amino acids long. Per germline, CDR1 ENHRY and CDR2 SYGVKD. The V end lost 3 bases, the J end lost 0 bases, and 9 bases lay between the germline ends. The CDR3 sequence: CAISEGGSSGNTIYF. The CDR3 DNA reads TGTGCCATCAGTGAAGGAGGCAGCTCTGGAAACACCATATATTTT.

Comment on this clonotype: One junction end disagrees with the germline gene, perhaps due to a read error. The chain joins TRBV4-3 to TRBJ2-7; 8 nucleotides match TRBD1. Germline V CDR1 and CDR2: LGHNA, YSLEER. The CDR3 extends over 14 amino acids. In DNA, the CDR3 is TGCTCCAGCAGCCACGGGACAGGTCTCCCTGAGCAGTACTTC. Translating it yields CSSSHGTGLPEQYF.

The chain recombines TRBV12-5 with TRBJ2-1, with D maybe TRBD2 (5 bases). The CDR3 is 13 amino acids. The germline V gene has CDR1 LGHNT and CDR2 FRNRAP. The CDR3 spells CARVTSGNNEQFF. As DNA, the CDR3 is TGTGCCCGGGTTACGTCGGGAAACAATGAGCAGTTCTTC. Full variable domain (remainder filled in from reference TRBV12-5 and TRBJ2-1): DARVTQTPRHKVTEMGQEVTMRCQPILGHNTVFWYRQTMMQGLELLAYFRNRAPLDDSGMPKDRFSAEMPDATLATLKIQPSEPRDSAVYFCARVTSGNNEQFFGPGTRLTVL.

This clonotype was counted a few times. The chain uses TRBV29-1 and TRBJ2-7; 12 nucleotides agree with TRBD1. The J segment lost 3 bases and the V segment lost 1 base, leaving 7 bases of the junction unmatched. Germline V gives CDR1 SQVTM, CDR2 ANQGSEA. The CDR3 sequence is 16 residues long. Written as DNA, the CDR3 is TGCAGCGTTGAAGGAGGGACAGGGGGCATGTTCTACGAGCAGTACTTC. Translation gives CSVEGGTGGMFYEQYF.

This clonotype is large in the sample. The chain carries TRBV6-2 or TRBV6-3 and TRBJ1-2, with D unresolved. The V gene lost 0 bases and the J gene lost 3 bases, with 14 bases spanning the gap. Germline loops: CDR1 MNHEY, CDR2 SVGEGT. CDR3 length equals 16 residues. The CDR3 loop is CASSYSPDEGYYGYTF. Written as DNA, the CDR3 is TGTGCCAGCAGTTACTCTCCGGACGAGGGATACTATGGCTACACCTTC.

By proportion, this clonotype is medium-sized (0.01 to 0.1%). V is TRBV11-2 and J is TRBJ2-5; 9 positions agree with TRBD1. Per germline, CDR1 SGHAT and CDR2 FQNNGV. V gave up 2 bases and J gave up 4 bases; unmatched junction bases: 5. The CDR3 has 15 residues. The CDR3 reads CASSLSTQGAETQYF. CDR3 bases: TGTGCCAGCAGCTTAAGTACACAGGGGGCAGAGACCCAGTACTTC.

This clonotype is labeled medium-sized. The rearrangement links TRBV20-1 to TRBJ2-1; TRBD2 aligns across 8 bases. The J segment lost 7 bases and the V segment lost 4 bases, leaving 9 bases of the junction unmatched. Germline V lookup: CDR1 DFQATT, CDR2 SNEGSKA (reference sequence). CDR3 length: 14 residues. The CDR3 reads CSATFGTSLNEQFF. For the CDR3, the DNA is TGCAGTGCTACTTTCGGGACTAGTCTTAATGAGCAGTTCTTC.

Concerning this clonotype itself: The junction departs from germline at one end; a sequencing error may be responsible. This rearrangement joins TRBV19 to TRBJ1-5, with TRBD1 identical over 7 bases. CDR1 LNHDA and CDR2 SQIVND come from the germline V gene (reference sequence). This CDR3 is 16 amino acids long. The CDR3 here is CASSMMGGGGNQHQHF. CDR3 coding DNA: TGTGCAAGTAGTATGATGGGAGGGGGCGGCAATCAGCACCAGCATTTT.